This T cell receptor beta chain originates from a study of PD-L1 blockade in urothelial cancer. Study context: Between 0 and 3 chemotherapy regimens preceded treatment for each patient. Investigators checked blood 3 weeks (second dose) and 6 weeks after treatment start. Study-wide findings and caveats: Below-median blood TCR clonality before treatment forecast better survival.

Synthetic templates analogous to TCR were spiked into all PCRs individually. The repertoire was sequenced with immunoSEQ multiplex PCR; TCRdb's copy has only in-frame clones and lacks some. Among tens of thousands of clones listed, 82% were seen once. Concerning this clone: Its specificity is unknown.

The V segment lost 4 bases and the J segment 8 bases; nucleotides outside the gene matches: 14. Germline CDR1 SGHDT, CDR2 YYEEEE. The CDR3 runs 16 residues. The sequence was obtained from a man in his 70s with urothelial cancer. Sequenced here: PBMCs, sampled around atezolizumab (anti-PD-L1) treatment. This chain links TRBV5-6 with TRBJ1-4; 7 bases map to TRBD1. DNA for the CDR3: TGTGCCAGCAGCCAAACTCCGGGACAGACGGGGGAAAAACTGTTTTTT. Translating it yields CASSQTPGQTGEKLFF.